This T cell receptor beta chain was obtained from a study of molecular identifiers for immune sequencing clone quantification. Regarding the study as a whole: Over 99% of effector molecules, yet under 1% of naive-cell molecules, were held by clones above 20 RNA copies. Spiked TCR RNA from one Jurkat cell reportedly showed up when mixed among some 1 million naive cells.

The CDR3 has 14 residues. Trimming removed 4 bases at V and 3 bases at J, with 11 bases between. Germline V gene lookup returns CDR1 MDHEN and CDR2 SYDVKM. Via MiXCR, TCRdb re-called the PCR reads, giving one row per CDR3 protein. The sample contains over 70,000 distinct CDR3 sequences, approximately 25% of which appear only once. Naive CD8 library inputs spanned roughly 18,000 to 1,000,000 sorted cells and 10%, 30% or 50% RNA. This clonotype was counted at least ten times. Its antigen is unidentified. This TCR derives from a human donor in good health. Some libraries in this study had Jurkat cell RNA spiked in. The V gene is TRBV28, the J gene TRBJ2-3; D may match TRBD1 or TRBD2 (5 bases each). The material sequenced was naive CD8+ T cells from blood, with Jurkat cell RNA spiked in. Subset in this sample: FACS-sorted CD8+CD4-CCR7+CD45RA+ naive T cells. CDR3 amino acids: CASSSRWGTDTQYF. Here the CDR3 DNA reads TGTGCCAGCAGTTCCCGTTGGGGGACAGATACGCAGTATTTT.